The 5 T cell receptor beta chains below all came from one sample that was sequenced in a study of cytomegalovirus exposure and HLA in healthy donors. 13 Jbeta primers and 60 Vbeta primers were used for the PCR. Produced via immunoSEQ multiplex PCR; TCRdb's table is partial and in-frame only. The sample shows 75,000 to 90,000 clones, 79% of them seen only once. Sequencing used PBMCs. The receptor set was obtained from a woman in her thirties or forties in good health and CMV-seropositive.

V gene TRBV5-4 combines with J gene TRBJ2-1; 9 bases fit TRBD1. Losses at the gene ends were 0 bases for V and 2 bases for J; bases not matched to a gene: 3. From germline, CDR1 is SGHNT and CDR2 YYREEE (reference sequence). This CDR3 spans 16 amino acids. The CDR3 sequence: CASSLVGTGTYNEQFF. DNA of the CDR3: TGTGCCAGCAGCTTGGTGGGGACAGGGACCTACAATGAGCAGTTCTTC.

The chain combines TRBV30 with TRBJ2-3; the match to TRBD2 covers 9 bases. In germline, CDR1 is GTSNPN, CDR2 SVGIG (reference sequence). CDR3 length: 16 amino acids. The trim removed 2 bases at V and 1 base at J, leaving 7 bases unmatched. The DNA for the CDR3 is TGTGCCTGGAGTTCCTGGGCTAGCGGGGGCACAGATACGCAGTATTTT. It codes for CAWSSWASGGTDTQYF. Combining the CDR3 with reference TRBV30 and TRBJ2-3 gives the whole variable domain SQTIHQWPATLVQPVGSPLSLECTVEGTSNPNLYWYRQAAGRGLQLLFYSVGIGQISSEVPQNLSASRPQDRQFILSSKKLLLSDSGFYLCAWSSWASGGTDTQYFGPGTRLTVL.

This clone came up a few times. The chain carries TRBV9 and TRBJ1-3; possibly TRBD1 for D (5 bases). The CDR3 totals 16 residues. The V gene's germline CDR1 is SGDLS and CDR2 YYNGEE. V lost 4 bases to trimming and J lost 0 bases, with 14 bases between them. The CDR3: CASSPKGTGSGNTIYF. The CDR3, as DNA: TGTGCCAGCAGCCCTAAAGGAACAGGCTCTGGAAACACCATATATTTT.

The CDR3 sequence: CSVGGSPGTEAFF. The CDR3 bases are TGCAGCGTTGGGGGATCTCCGGGGACTGAAGCTTTCTTT. The chain couples TRBV29-1 to TRBJ1-1; no definite D call. Per germline, CDR1 SQVTM and CDR2 ANQGSEA. This CDR3 contains 13 residues. With 4 bases removed from V and 5 bases from J, the gap between germline ends came to 14 bases. Complete variable domain (other parts from reference TRBV29-1 and TRBJ1-1): SAVISQKPSRDICQRGTSLTIQCQVDSQVTMMFWYRQQPGQSLTLIATANQGSEATYESGFVIDKFPISRPNLTFSTLTVSNMSPEDSSIYLCSVGGSPGTEAFFGQGTRLTVV.

This clone appeared a single time. V and J are TRBV7-2 and TRBJ1-2; D remains unclear. The germline V gene has CDR1 SGHTA and CDR2 FQGNSA. The CDR3 is 15 amino acids. Between the trimmed V and J ends, which lost 0 bases and 0 bases, there was a span of 8 bases. Here the CDR3 DNA reads TGTGCCAGCAGCTTAGCGGGCCGTTCTAACTATGGCTACACCTTC. This codes for CASSLAGRSNYGYTF.